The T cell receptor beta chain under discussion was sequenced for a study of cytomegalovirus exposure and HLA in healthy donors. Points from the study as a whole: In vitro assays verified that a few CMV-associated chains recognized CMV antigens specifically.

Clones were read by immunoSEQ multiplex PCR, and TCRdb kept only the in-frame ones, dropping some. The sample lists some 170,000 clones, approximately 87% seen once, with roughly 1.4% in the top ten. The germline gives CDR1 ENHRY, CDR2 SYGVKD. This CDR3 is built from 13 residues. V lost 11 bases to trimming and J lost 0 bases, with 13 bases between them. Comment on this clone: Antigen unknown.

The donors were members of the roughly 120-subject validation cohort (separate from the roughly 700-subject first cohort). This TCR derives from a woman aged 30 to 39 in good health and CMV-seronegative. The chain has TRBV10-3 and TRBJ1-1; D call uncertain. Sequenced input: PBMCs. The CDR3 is CASRRDMNTEAFF. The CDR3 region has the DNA TGTGCCTCCAGACGAGACATGAACACTGAAGCTTTCTTT.